This TCR beta chain stems from a study of CXCR3-negative and CXCR3-positive naive CD8 T cells. Carrying UMI labels, the TRB cDNA libraries were prepared through 5' RACE. TCRdb reprocessed the 5' RACE reads and keeps a single row for each CDR3 protein, giving no DNA. This sample lists tens of thousands of distinct CDR3 sequences; its ten largest clones have nearly 1.5%. The sequencing sample was made of naive CXCR3- CD8+ T cells from blood. Stated subset: CD45RO-CCR7+CD27+CD95- naive CD8+ T cells lacking CXCR3 (TNR3-). The sequence was obtained from a human donor in good health. Some clones in this sample may be carry-over from other donors' samples.

The CDR3 spells CASSPGTVHEQYF. The chain joins TRBV28 to TRBJ2-7; TCRdb reports TRBD1, a call that lacks DNA to check it against. Germline V CDR1 and CDR2: MDHEN, SYDVKM. This CDR3 is built from 13 residues.